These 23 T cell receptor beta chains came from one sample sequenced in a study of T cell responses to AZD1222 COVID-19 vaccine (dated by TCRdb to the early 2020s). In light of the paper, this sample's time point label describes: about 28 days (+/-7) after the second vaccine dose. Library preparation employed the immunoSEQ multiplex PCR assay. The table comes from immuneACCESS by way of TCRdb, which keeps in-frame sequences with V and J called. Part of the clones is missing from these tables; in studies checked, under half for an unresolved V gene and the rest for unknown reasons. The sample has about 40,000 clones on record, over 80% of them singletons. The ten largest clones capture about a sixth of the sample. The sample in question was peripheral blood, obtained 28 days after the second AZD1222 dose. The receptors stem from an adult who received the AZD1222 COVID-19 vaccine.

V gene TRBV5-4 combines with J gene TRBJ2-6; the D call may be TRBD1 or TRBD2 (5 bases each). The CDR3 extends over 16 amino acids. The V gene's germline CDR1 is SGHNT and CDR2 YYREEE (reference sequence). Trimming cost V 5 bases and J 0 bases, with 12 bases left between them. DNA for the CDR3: TGTGCCAGCAGTCGGGACGTCTTCTCTGGGGCCAACGTCCTGACTTTC. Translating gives CASSRDVFSGANVLTF.

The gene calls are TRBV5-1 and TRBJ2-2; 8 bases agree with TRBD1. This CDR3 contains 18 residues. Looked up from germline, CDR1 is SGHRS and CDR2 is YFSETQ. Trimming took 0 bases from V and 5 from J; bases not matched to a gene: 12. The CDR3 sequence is CASSLEAGGGLLTGELFF. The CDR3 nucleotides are TGCGCCAGCAGCTTGGAGGCAGGGGGCGGCCTTTTGACCGGGGAGCTGTTTTTT.

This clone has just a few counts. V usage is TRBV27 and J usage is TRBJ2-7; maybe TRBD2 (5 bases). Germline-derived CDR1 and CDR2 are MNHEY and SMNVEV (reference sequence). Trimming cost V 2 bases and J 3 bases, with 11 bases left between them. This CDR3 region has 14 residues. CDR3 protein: CASSLGAGDYEQYF. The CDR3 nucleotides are TGTGCCAGCAGTTTAGGAGCCGGGGACTACGAGCAGTACTTC.

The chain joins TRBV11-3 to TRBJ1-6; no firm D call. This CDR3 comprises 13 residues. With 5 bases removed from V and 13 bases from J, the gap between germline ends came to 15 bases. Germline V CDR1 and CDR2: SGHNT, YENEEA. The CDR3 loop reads CASSAREGTPLHF. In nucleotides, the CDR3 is TGTGCCAGCAGCGCCCGGGAGGGTACTCCCCTCCACTTT.

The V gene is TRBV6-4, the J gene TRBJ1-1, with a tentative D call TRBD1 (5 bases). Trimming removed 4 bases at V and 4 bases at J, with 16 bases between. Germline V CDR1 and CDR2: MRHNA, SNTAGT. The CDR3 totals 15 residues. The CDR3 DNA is TGTGCCAGCAGTGTCGGTGCGGCGGGGGTCACTGAAGCTTTCTTT. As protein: CASSVGAAGVTEAFF.

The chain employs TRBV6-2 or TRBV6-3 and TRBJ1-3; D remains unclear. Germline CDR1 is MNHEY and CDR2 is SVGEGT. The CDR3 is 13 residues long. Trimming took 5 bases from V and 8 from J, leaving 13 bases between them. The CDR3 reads CASSPGPTYTIYF. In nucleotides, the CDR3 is TGTGCCAGCAGTCCCGGGCCTACTTACACCATATATTTT.

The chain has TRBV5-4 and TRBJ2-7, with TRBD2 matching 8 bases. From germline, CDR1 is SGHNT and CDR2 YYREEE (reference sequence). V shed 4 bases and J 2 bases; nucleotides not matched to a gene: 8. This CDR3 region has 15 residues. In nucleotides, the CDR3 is TGTGCCAGCAGCCAGATGCCTAGCGGGCCCTACGAGCAGTACTTC. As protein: CASSQMPSGPYEQYF.

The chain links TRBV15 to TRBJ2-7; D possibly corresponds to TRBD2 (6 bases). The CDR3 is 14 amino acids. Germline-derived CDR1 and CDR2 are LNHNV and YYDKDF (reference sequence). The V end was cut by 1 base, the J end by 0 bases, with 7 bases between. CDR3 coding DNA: TGTGCCACCAGCAGAGTCGGGGGCTCCTACGAGCAGTACTTC. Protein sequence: CATSRVGGSYEQYF.

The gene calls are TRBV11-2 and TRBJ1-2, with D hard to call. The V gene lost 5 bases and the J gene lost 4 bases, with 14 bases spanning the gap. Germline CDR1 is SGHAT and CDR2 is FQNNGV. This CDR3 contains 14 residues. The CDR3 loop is CASSPDLAVYGYTF. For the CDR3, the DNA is TGTGCCAGCAGCCCGGACCTTGCTGTCTATGGCTACACCTTC. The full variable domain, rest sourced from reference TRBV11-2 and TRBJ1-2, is EAGVAQSPRYKIIEKRQSVAFWCNPISGHATLYWYQQILGQGPKLLIQFQNNGVVDDSQLPKDRFSAERLKGVDSTLKIQPAKLEDSAVYLCASSPDLAVYGYTFGSGTRLTVV.

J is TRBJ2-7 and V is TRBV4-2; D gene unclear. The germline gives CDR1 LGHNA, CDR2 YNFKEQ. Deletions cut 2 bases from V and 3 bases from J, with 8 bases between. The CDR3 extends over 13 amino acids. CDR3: CASSQNKFYEQYF. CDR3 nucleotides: TGTGCCAGCAGCCAAAACAAGTTCTACGAGCAGTACTTC.

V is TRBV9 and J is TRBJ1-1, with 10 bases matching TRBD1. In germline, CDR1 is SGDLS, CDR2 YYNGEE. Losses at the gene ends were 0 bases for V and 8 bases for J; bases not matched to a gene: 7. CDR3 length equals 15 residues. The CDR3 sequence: CASSVEVWDRGEAFF. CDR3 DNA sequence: TGTGCCAGCAGCGTAGAAGTGTGGGACAGGGGAGAAGCTTTCTTT. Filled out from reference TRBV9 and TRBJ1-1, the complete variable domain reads DSGVTQTPKHLITATGQRVTLRCSPRSGDLSVYWYQQSLDQGLQFLIQYYNGEERAKGNILERFSAQQFPDLHSELNLSSLELGDSALYFCASSVEVWDRGEAFFGQGTRLTVV.

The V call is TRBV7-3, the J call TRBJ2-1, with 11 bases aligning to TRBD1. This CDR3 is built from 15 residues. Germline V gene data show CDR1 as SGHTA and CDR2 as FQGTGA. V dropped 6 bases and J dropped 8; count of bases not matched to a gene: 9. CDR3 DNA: TGTGCCAGCAGTTTCGGACAGGGGGCAGGAGATGAGCAGTTCTTC. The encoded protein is CASSFGQGAGDEQFF.

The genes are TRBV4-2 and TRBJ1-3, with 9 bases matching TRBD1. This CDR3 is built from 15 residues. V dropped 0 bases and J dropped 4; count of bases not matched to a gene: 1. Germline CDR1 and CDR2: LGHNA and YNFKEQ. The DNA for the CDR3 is TGTGCCAGCAGCCAAGATGGGACAGGGGGAAACACCATATATTTT. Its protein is CASSQDGTGGNTIYF.

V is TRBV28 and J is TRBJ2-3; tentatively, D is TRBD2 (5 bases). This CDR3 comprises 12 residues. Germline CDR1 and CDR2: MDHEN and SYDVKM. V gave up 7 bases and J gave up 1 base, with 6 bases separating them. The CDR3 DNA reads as TGTGCCAGCACCGGGGGCACAGATACGCAGTATTTT. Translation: CASTGGTDTQYF.

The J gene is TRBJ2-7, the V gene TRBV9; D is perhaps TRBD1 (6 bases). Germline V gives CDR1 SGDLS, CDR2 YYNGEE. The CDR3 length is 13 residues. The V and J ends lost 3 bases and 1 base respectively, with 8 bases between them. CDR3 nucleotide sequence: TGTGCCAGCAGCGCACAGGGTTCCTACGAGCAGTACTTC. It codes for CASSAQGSYEQYF. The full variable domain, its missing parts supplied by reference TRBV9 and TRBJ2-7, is DSGVTQTPKHLITATGQRVTLRCSPRSGDLSVYWYQQSLDQGLQFLIQYYNGEERAKGNILERFSAQQFPDLHSELNLSSLELGDSALYFCASSAQGSYEQYFGPGTRLTVT.

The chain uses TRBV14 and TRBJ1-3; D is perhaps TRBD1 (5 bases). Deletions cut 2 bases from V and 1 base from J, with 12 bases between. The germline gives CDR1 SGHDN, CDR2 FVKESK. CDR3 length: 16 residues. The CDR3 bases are TGTGCCAGCAGCCAAACGGGGAGGGGATCTGGAAACACCATATATTTT. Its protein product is CASSQTGRGSGNTIYF.

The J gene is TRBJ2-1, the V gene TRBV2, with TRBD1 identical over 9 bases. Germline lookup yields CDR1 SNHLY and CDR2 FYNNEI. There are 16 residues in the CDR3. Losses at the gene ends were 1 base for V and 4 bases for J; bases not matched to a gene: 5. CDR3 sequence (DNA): TGTGCCAGCAGTGAAGTGGGGACAGGGAGATACAATGAGCAGTTCTTC. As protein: CASSEVGTGRYNEQFF.

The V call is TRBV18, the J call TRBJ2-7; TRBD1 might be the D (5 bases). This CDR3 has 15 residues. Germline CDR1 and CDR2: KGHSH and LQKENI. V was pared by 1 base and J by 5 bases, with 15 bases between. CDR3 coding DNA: TGTGCCAGCTCACCACGGGGCAGGAAAGTCGACGAGCAGTACTTC. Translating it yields CASSPRGRKVDEQYF.

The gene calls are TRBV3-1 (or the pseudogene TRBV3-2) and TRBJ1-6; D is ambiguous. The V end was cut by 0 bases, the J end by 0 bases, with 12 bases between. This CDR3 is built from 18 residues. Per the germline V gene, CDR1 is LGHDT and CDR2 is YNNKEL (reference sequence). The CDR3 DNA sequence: TGTGCCAGCAGCCAAGATGGTGGAGGTTTCTCCTATAATTCACCCCTCCACTTT. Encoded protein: CASSQDGGGFSYNSPLHF.

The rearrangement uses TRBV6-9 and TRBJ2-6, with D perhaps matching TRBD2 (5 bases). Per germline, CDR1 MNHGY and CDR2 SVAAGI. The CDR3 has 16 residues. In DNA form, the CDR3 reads TGTGGGAGACGGACTCGAACTAGCTCTGGGGCCAACGTCCTGACTTTC. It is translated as CGRRTRTSSGANVLTF.

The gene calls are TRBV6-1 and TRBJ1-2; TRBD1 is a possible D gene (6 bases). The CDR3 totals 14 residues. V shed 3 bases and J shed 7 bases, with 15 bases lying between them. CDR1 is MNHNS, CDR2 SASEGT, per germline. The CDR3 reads CASSDVGGIRGYTF. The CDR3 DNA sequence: TGTGCCAGCAGTGATGTGGGGGGCATTCGTGGCTACACCTTC.

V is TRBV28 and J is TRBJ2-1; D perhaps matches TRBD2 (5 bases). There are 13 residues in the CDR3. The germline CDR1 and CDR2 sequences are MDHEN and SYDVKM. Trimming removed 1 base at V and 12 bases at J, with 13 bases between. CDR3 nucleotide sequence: TGTGCCAGCAGTTTATTTGCCGGGGTTGTGCAGTTCTTC. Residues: CASSLFAGVVQFF.

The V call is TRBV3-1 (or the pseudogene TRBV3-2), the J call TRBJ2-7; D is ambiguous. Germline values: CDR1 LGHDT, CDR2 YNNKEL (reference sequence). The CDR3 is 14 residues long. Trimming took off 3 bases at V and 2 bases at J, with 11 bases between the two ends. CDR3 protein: CASSQVPDTYEQYF. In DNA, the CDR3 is TGTGCCAGCAGCCAGGTGCCCGACACCTACGAGCAGTACTTC.